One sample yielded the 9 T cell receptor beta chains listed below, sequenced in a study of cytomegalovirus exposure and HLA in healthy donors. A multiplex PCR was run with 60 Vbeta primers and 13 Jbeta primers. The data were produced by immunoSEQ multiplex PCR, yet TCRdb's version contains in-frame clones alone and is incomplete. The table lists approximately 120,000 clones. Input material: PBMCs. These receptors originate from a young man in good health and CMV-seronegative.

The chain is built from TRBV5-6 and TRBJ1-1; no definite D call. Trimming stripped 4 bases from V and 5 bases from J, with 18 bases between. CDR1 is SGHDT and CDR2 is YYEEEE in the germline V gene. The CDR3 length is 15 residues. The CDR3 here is CASSHPAVGGTEAFF. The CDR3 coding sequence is TGTGCCAGCAGCCATCCGGCGGTAGGAGGGACTGAAGCTTTCTTT.

The CDR3 reads CARTAGQDYGYTF. The CDR3 DNA sequence: TGTGCAAGGACAGCGGGGCAGGACTATGGCTACACCTTC. The chain has TRBV2 and TRBJ1-2; D possibly corresponds to TRBD1 (6 bases). Germline lookup yields CDR1 SNHLY and CDR2 FYNNEI. The CDR3 has 13 amino acids.

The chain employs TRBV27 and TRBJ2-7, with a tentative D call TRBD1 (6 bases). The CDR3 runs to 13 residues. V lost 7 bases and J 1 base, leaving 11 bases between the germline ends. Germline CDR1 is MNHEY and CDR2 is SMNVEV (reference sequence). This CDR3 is CASTRTGSYEQYF. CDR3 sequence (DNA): TGTGCCAGCACTCGTACAGGGTCCTACGAGCAGTACTTC.

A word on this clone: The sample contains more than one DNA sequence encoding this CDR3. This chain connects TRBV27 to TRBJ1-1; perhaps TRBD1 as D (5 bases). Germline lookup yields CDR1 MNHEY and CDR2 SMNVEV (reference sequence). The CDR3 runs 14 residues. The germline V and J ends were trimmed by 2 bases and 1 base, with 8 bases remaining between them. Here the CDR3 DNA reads TGTGCCAGCAGTTTACAGGGTGGGAACACTGAAGCTTTCTTT. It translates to CASSLQGGNTEAFF.

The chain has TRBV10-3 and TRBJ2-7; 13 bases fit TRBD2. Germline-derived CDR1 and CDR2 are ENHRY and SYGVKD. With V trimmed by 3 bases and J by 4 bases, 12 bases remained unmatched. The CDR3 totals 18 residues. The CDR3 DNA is TGTGCCATCAGTGACACGTTTTCGCGGACTAGCGGGAGTTACGAGCAGTACTTC. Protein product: CAISDTFSRTSGSYEQYF.

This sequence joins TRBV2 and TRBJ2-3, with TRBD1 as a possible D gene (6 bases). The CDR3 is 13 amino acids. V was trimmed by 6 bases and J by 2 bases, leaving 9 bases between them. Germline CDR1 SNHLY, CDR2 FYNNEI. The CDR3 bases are TGTGCCAGCAGCAGGGGCATCACAGATACGCAGTATTTT. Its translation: CASSRGITDTQYF.

CDR3 coding DNA: TGCGCCAGCAGTGGAACAGGGCAAGGTGGGACCCAGTACTTC. Residues: CASSGTGQGGTQYF. The rearrangement uses TRBV10-1 and TRBJ2-5; weak D call: TRBD1 (6 bases). The V end was cut by 4 bases, the J end by 7 bases, with 16 bases between. There are 14 residues in the CDR3. Germline values: CDR1 WNHNN, CDR2 SYGVQD (reference sequence).

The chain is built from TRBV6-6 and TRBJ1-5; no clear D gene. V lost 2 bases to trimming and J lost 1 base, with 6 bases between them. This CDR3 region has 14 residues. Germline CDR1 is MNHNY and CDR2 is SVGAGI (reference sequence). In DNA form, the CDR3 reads TGTGCCAGCAGTTACAGGGAGAGCAATCAGCCCCAGCATTTT. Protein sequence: CASSYRESNQPQHF.

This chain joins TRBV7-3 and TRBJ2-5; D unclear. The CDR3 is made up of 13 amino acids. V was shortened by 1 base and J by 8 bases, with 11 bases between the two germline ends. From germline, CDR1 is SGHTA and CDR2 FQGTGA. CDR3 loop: CASSLMIRETQYF. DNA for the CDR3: TGTGCCAGCAGCTTAATGATCCGAGAAACCCAGTACTTC.